This TCR beta chain was recovered during a study of cytomegalovirus exposure and HLA in healthy donors. Healthy bone marrow donors made up the cohort. The PCR employed 60 Vbeta primers together with 13 Jbeta primers. Profiling relied on immunoSEQ multiplex PCR, and the TCRdb table lists in-frame clones only, not all of them. The sample yields about 170,000 clones, approximately 79% seen once. Study-wide results and caveats: Cytomegalovirus association was listed for under 200 TCR beta chains. As immune exposure information, only CMV serostatus was available.

About this clone itself: Its target is not known.

Germline CDR1 reads GTSNPN; CDR2 reads SVGIG (reference sequence). There are 12 residues in the CDR3. The source of this sequence is a male donor in good health and CMV-seronegative. The sample consisted of PBMCs. This chain joins TRBV30 and TRBJ2-1; D is possibly TRBD2 (5 bases). The CDR3 coding sequence is TGTGCTCGAGGGAGCTCCTACAATGAGCAGTTCTTC. Amino acids: CARGSSYNEQFF. Complete variable domain (other parts from reference TRBV30 and TRBJ2-1): SQTIHQWPATLVQPVGSPLSLECTVEGTSNPNLYWYRQAAGRGLQLLFYSVGIGQISSEVPQNLSASRPQDRQFILSSKKLLLSDSGFYLCARGSSYNEQFFGPGTRLTVL.